The next 27 T cell receptor beta chains were all read from a single sample in a study of siplizumab effects on memory and regulatory T cells (dated by TCRdb to between 2018 and 2021). The library came from the immunoSEQ multiplex PCR assay. In TCRdb, the immuneACCESS table is reduced to in-frame sequences with V and J assigned. These tables do not hold every clone; where another copy was compared, an unresolved V gene accounts for under half, and the others remain unexplained. The table for this sample lists 15,000 to 25,000 clones; approximately 44% of them were counted only once. Jointly, the top ten make up approximately 5.7% of the sample. Mixed lymphocyte reaction cells were cocultured at 37°C for approximately 6 days. These receptors' antigens are unknown. Sequenced input: CFSE-low (dividing) CD4+ T cells sorted from an allogeneic mixed lymphocyte reaction. Receptors were obtained from a human donor in good health; the cells came from an allogeneic mixed lymphocyte reaction. Some clones in this sample may be carry-over from other donors' samples.

This clone was observed a few times. V is TRBV7-9 and J is TRBJ2-3, with D hard to call. CDR1 is SEHNR, CDR2 FQNEAQ, per germline (reference sequence). The CDR3 contains 19 residues. Trimming took off 5 bases at V and 1 base at J, with 25 bases between the two ends. This CDR3 is CASSRWFSTGIRGTDTQYF. CDR3 sequence (DNA): TGTGCCAGCAGCCGATGGTTTAGCACGGGCATACGAGGCACAGATACGCAGTATTTT.

CDR3 bases: TGTGCCAGCAGTTTGACGGCGGGCTATGGCTACACCTTC. This encodes CASSLTAGYGYTF. This chain joins TRBV27 and TRBJ1-2, with D hard to call. Deletions cut 3 bases from V and 4 bases from J, with 9 bases between. The CDR3 contains 13 residues. Germline CDR1 reads MNHEY; CDR2 reads SMNVEV (reference sequence).

V gene TRBV5-1 combines with J gene TRBJ1-1, with D possibly TRBD1 on 5 matching bases. The V end was cut by 1 base, the J end by 4 bases, with 11 bases between. CDR3 size: 14 residues. The germline V gene has CDR1 SGHRS and CDR2 YFSETQ. The CDR3 DNA reads TGCGCCAGCAGCTTGCTGGGAAGGGGCACTGAAGCTTTCTTT. It is translated as CASSLLGRGTEAFF.

This clone was detected only a few times. The chain links TRBV29-1 to TRBJ2-5; D possibly corresponds to TRBD1 (6 bases). The ends were cut back, 7 bases at V and 7 bases at J, with 16 bases in the middle. CDR1 and CDR2 from the germline V gene are SQVTM and ANQGSEA. The CDR3 length is 12 residues. CDR3 in amino acids: CSALEGVGTQYF. CDR3 nucleotides: TGCAGCGCCCTTGAGGGGGTGGGGACCCAGTACTTC.

This rearrangement joins TRBV4-1 to TRBJ2-7, with 13 bases fitting TRBD2. In germline, CDR1 is MGHRA, CDR2 YSYEKL. Trimming took 0 bases from V and 4 from J; bases not matched to a gene: 6. The CDR3 has 17 amino acids. The DNA of the CDR3 is TGCGCCAGCAGCCAAGATTGGGGACTAGCGGGACGATACGAGCAGTACTTC. This translates into CASSQDWGLAGRYEQYF.

This clone was seen a few times. The chain is built from TRBV6-5 and TRBJ2-7; D is perhaps TRBD2 (5 bases). The CDR3 has 13 residues. V was trimmed by 5 bases and J by 2 bases, leaving 10 bases between them. Germline lookup yields CDR1 MNHEY and CDR2 SVGAGI. CDR3 amino acids: CASSLTGAYEQYF. The CDR3 coding sequence is TGTGCCAGCAGTCTCACCGGGGCCTACGAGCAGTACTTC.

The V call is TRBV10-3, the J call TRBJ2-1; tentative D call: TRBD2 (6 bases). Germline CDR1 and CDR2: ENHRY and SYGVKD. This CDR3 comprises 13 residues. Between the trimmed V and J ends, which lost 10 bases and 8 bases, there was a span of 18 bases. This CDR3 is CASTIGSWDEQFF. DNA for the CDR3: TGTGCCAGCACCATCGGGAGTTGGGATGAGCAGTTCTTC.

This clone was recorded once. The chain joins TRBV5-8 to TRBJ2-7; 8 nucleotides match TRBD2. Trimming took 4 bases from V and 2 from J; bases not matched to a gene: 5. The germline gives CDR1 SGHTS, CDR2 YDEGEE. The CDR3 is 14 residues long. This CDR3 reads CASSTSGSTYEQYF. The CDR3 DNA is TGTGCCAGCAGCACCAGCGGGAGTACCTACGAGCAGTACTTC.

V gene TRBV6-6 combines with J gene TRBJ2-1; 9 nucleotides agree with TRBD1. The ends lost 6 bases at V and 7 bases at J; junction bases unmatched: 7. The CDR3 runs to 14 residues. Germline V gene data show CDR1 as MNHNY and CDR2 as SVGAGI (reference sequence). The CDR3 is CASSGQGLWNEQFF. In nucleotides, the CDR3 is TGTGCCAGCAGCGGACAGGGGCTATGGAATGAGCAGTTCTTC.

V gene TRBV18 combines with J gene TRBJ2-3, with TRBD1 as a possible D gene (5 bases). V lost 6 bases and J 6 bases, leaving 13 bases between the germline ends. Germline values: CDR1 KGHSH, CDR2 LQKENI. The CDR3 has 13 residues. CDR3 amino acids: CASSPRVKDTQYF. CDR3 DNA: TGTGCCAGCTCCCCCAGGGTTAAGGATACGCAGTATTTT.

This chain uses TRBV18 with TRBJ2-7; no reliable D call. The CDR3 length is 12 residues. The germline CDR1 and CDR2 sequences are KGHSH and LQKENI. V was trimmed by 3 bases and J by 6 bases, leaving 9 bases between them. CDR3 sequence (DNA): TGTGCCAGCTCACCCGCCGTCGGCGAGCAGTACTTC. This sequence encodes CASSPAVGEQYF.

This clone was found a few times. The chain recombines TRBV28 with TRBJ1-2, with D unresolved. CDR1 and CDR2 (germline): MDHEN, SYDVKM. The CDR3 has 13 amino acids. The V end was cut by 3 bases, the J end by 4 bases, with 9 bases between. The chain's CDR3 is CASSFQRFYGYTF. DNA of the CDR3: TGTGCCAGCAGTTTCCAGAGATTCTATGGCTACACCTTC.

At least ten counts were recorded for this clone. An end of the junction does not agree with germline; a read error may underlie this. This sequence joins TRBV5-1 and TRBJ2-7; perhaps TRBD1 as D (6 bases). Germline V gene sequence: CDR1 SGHRS, CDR2 YFSETQ. The CDR3 covers 15 residues. The CDR3 region has the DNA TGCGCCAGCAGTTTGGGGACACCGAGCTCCTACGAGCAGTACTTC. Translation: CASSLGTPSSYEQYF.

This clone was seen a handful of times. This chain uses TRBV27 with TRBJ1-2, with TRBD1 matching over 11 bases. With 5 bases clipped from V and 4 bases from J, the junction kept 9 bases outside the gene matches. The germline V gene has CDR1 MNHEY and CDR2 SMNVEV (reference sequence). The CDR3 covers 16 residues. CDR3 protein: CASSPRTGGSSYGYTF. DNA for the CDR3: TGTGCCAGCAGTCCCCGGACAGGGGGCTCGAGCTATGGCTACACCTTC.

This clone was observed a handful of times. V usage is TRBV5-4 and J usage is TRBJ1-5; D call uncertain. The CDR3 loop spans 13 amino acids. Germline V gene sequence: CDR1 SGHNT, CDR2 YYREEE (reference sequence). V was shortened by 4 bases and J by 6 bases, with 11 bases between the two germline ends. The CDR3 DNA is TGTGCCAGCAGCCAGTCAAGGGCTCAGCCCCAGCATTTT. Its translation: CASSQSRAQPQHF.

The chain uses TRBV4-1 and TRBJ2-2; D is unclear. This CDR3 contains 12 residues. V lost 0 bases to trimming and J lost 9 bases, with 5 bases between them. The germline V gene has CDR1 MGHRA and CDR2 YSYEKL. The CDR3 is CASSQEGWELFF. The CDR3 DNA is TGCGCCAGCAGCCAAGAAGGTTGGGAGCTGTTTTTT.

The CDR3 loop is CASSYWGDSTGTQYF. The DNA for the CDR3 is TGTGCCAGCAGTTACTGGGGGGATTCGACGGGGACCCAGTACTTC. The chain couples TRBV6-5 to TRBJ2-5; a possible D gene is TRBD2 (6 bases). The CDR3 covers 15 residues. Germline loops: CDR1 MNHEY, CDR2 SVGAGI. The ends were cut back, 1 base at V and 7 bases at J, with 16 bases in the middle.

The chain employs TRBV6-1 and TRBJ1-2; possible D gene TRBD1, 5 bases. The V and J ends lost 6 bases and 7 bases respectively, with 9 bases between them. This CDR3 has 11 residues. Germline CDR1 MNHNS, CDR2 SASEGT. The CDR3 is CASSQGVGYTF. The CDR3 coding sequence is TGTGCCAGCAGCCAAGGGGTTGGCTACACCTTC.

The chain has TRBV20-1 and TRBJ1-1; D unresolved. V lost 5 bases and J lost 10, with 5 bases in between. This CDR3 region has 8 residues. Looked up from germline, CDR1 is DFQATT and CDR2 is SNEGSKA (reference sequence). The CDR3 DNA reads as TGCAGTGCTTCGATAGCTTTCTTT. This gives the protein CSASIAFF.

A few counts support this clone. V is TRBV10-3 and J is TRBJ2-5; 10 bases agree with TRBD2. With 5 bases clipped from V and 3 bases from J, the junction kept 6 bases outside the gene matches. The CDR3 consists of 15 residues. Germline V gene data show CDR1 as ENHRY and CDR2 as SYGVKD. This CDR3 reads CAISQTSGVKETQYF. The CDR3 DNA sequence: TGTGCCATCAGTCAAACTAGCGGGGTCAAAGAGACCCAGTACTTC.

By proportion, this clone is medium-sized. The CDR3 DNA follows: TGTGCCAGCAGCTTAGCACGGGGGGCCGTCGACTATGGCTACACCTTC. Its translation is CASSLARGAVDYGYTF. V usage is TRBV7-9 and J usage is TRBJ1-2, with D perhaps TRBD1 (6 bases). In germline, CDR1 is SEHNR, CDR2 FQNEAQ (reference sequence). Trimming removed 0 bases at V and 3 bases at J, with 14 bases between. The CDR3 is made up of 16 amino acids.

The gene calls are TRBV2 and TRBJ2-1; 7 bases are a match to TRBD1. Germline V lookup: CDR1 SNHLY, CDR2 FYNNEI. The CDR3 is made up of 14 amino acids. Trimming took 8 bases from V and 4 from J; bases not matched to a gene: 8. The CDR3 bases are TGTGCCAGCGTCGACAGGGAACTTTACAATGAGCAGTTCTTC. Translating gives CASVDRELYNEQFF.

The sample holds a few counts of this clone. This rearrangement joins TRBV6-6 to TRBJ1-5, with D possibly being TRBD1 (5 bases). Looked up from germline, CDR1 is MNHNY and CDR2 is SVGAGI (reference sequence). V shed 2 bases and J shed 0 bases, with 11 bases lying between them. The CDR3 has 16 amino acids. The CDR3 here is CASSYGGGYSNQPQHF. The CDR3, as DNA: TGTGCCAGCAGTTACGGGGGGGGTTATAGCAATCAGCCCCAGCATTTT.

This clone was detected only a few times. The chain employs TRBV5-1 and TRBJ2-1; 10 bases map to TRBD2. The CDR3 loop spans 13 amino acids. Trimming took 4 bases from V and 10 from J; bases not matched to a gene: 5. Germline-derived CDR1 and CDR2 are SGHRS and YFSETQ. The CDR3 region is CASSPGLAAEQFF. The CDR3 bases are TGCGCCAGCAGCCCAGGACTAGCGGCGGAGCAGTTCTTC.

By frequency in the sample, this clone is medium-sized (0.01 to 0.1%). The chain couples TRBV4-1 to TRBJ2-3, with D perhaps matching TRBD2 (5 bases). This CDR3 region has 14 residues. Per the germline V gene, CDR1 is MGHRA and CDR2 is YSYEKL. V lost 4 bases to trimming and J lost 3 bases, with 11 bases between them. Written as DNA, the CDR3 is TGCGCCAGCAGCCCCCTTCAGCGGACAGATACGCAGTATTTT. This encodes CASSPLQRTDTQYF.

The genes are TRBV19 and TRBJ1-5; TRBD1 aligns across 7 bases. Trimming cost V 1 base and J 2 bases; bases outside gene matches: 11. Germline lookup yields CDR1 LNHDA and CDR2 SQIVND (reference sequence). The CDR3 is 18 amino acids. The DNA for the CDR3 is TGTGCCAGTAGTATAGCTCACCAGGGGGGTTTAGGCAATCAGCCCCAGCATTTT. Its protein is CASSIAHQGGLGNQPQHF.

The chain recombines TRBV6-1 with TRBJ2-4; D remains unclear. Germline CDR1 is MNHNS and CDR2 is SASEGT. Trimming removed 7 bases from V and 7 bases from J, with 14 bases in between. The CDR3 is 13 amino acids. The CDR3 loop reads CASTGSSANIQYF. CDR3 bases: TGTGCCAGCACCGGGTCCTCTGCGAACATTCAGTACTTC.